This T cell receptor (beta chain) emerged from a study of cytomegalovirus exposure and HLA in healthy donors. The study's findings and limits: Presence/absence analyses treated sequencing depth as roughly uniform across donors. Most TCR sequences were rare, but some public TCRs occurred in many donors. In a later analysis, DRB1 alleles had the most associated TCRs; HLA-C alleles the fewest.

Points on this clone: Its antigen is not identified.

In nominal health when sampled, donors likely had unrecorded immune exposures nonetheless. From germline, CDR1 is SEHNR and CDR2 FQNEAQ (reference sequence). CDR3 size: 12 residues. V dropped 1 base and J dropped 15 bases, with 13 bases sitting between them. The study ran its PCR with 60 Vbeta and 13 Jbeta primers. Only in-frame clones appear in the TCRdb table, and some are missing; sequencing was by immunoSEQ multiplex PCR. Among 90,000 or so clones listed, 80% were seen once. This clonotype was obtained from a man in his fifties in good health and CMV-seropositive. The rearrangement joins TRBV7-9 to TRBJ2-1; a weak D match, TRBD2 (5 bases). Sequenced input: PBMCs. The CDR3 protein is CASSLDGGSPFF. CDR3 nucleotide sequence: TGTGCCAGCAGCTTAGACGGTGGGAGCCCGTTCTTC.